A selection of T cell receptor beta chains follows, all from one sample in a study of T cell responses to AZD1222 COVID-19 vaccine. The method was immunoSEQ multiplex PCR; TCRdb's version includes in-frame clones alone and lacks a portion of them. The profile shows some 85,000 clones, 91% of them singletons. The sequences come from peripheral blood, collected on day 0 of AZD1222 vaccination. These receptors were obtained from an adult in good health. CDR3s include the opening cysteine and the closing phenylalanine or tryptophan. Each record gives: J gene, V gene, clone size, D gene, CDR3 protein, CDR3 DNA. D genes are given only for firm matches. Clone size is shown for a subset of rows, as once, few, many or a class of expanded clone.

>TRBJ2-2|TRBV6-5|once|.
CASSYSRGDTGELFF
TGTGCCAGCAGTTACTCTCGAGGAGACACCGGGGAGCTGTTTTTT
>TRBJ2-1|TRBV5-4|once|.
CASSLGLSRGDEQFF
TGTGCCAGCAGCTTGGGACTCTCAAGGGGCGATGAGCAGTTCTTC
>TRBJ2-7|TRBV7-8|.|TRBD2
CASSFTSGGYSYEQYF
TGTGCCAGCAGCTTTACCAGCGGGGGTTACTCCTACGAGCAGTACTTC
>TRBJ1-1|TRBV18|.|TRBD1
CASSRYGQGTNTEAFF
TGTGCCAGCTCACGCTACGGACAGGGGACGAACACTGAAGCTTTCTTT
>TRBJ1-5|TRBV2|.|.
CASSEGANQPQHF
TGTGCCAGCAGTGAAGGGGCTAATCAGCCCCAGCATTTT
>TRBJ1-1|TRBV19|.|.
CASSPLGRREAFF
TGTGCCAGTAGCCCTCTGGGTAGGAGAGAAGCTTTCTTT
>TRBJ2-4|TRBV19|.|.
CASSVRNIQYF
TGTGCCAGCTCTGTCCGAAACATTCAGTACTTC
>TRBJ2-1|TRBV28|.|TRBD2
CASSSSGISYNEQFF
TGTGCCAGCAGTTCTAGCGGCATCTCCTACAATGAGCAGTTCTTC
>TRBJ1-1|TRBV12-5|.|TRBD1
CASARQGANTEAFF
TGTGCTAGTGCACGACAGGGGGCTAACACTGAAGCTTTCTTT
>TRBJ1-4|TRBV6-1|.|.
CASSAGTRRPTNEKLFF
TGTGCCAGCAGTGCGGGGACTCGAAGGCCAACTAATGAAAAACTGTTTTTT
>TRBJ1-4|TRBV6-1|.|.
CASVADINEKLFF
TGTGCCAGCGTGGCGGACATCAATGAAAAACTGTTTTTT
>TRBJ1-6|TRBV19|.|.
CASSPGSARANSPLHF
TGTGCCAGTAGTCCGGGGTCGGCCAGGGCCAATTCACCCCTCCACTTT
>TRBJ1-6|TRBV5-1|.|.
CASSLGQGNSPLHF
TGCGCCAGCAGCTTGGGGCAGGGTAATTCACCCCTCCACTTT
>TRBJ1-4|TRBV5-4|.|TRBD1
CASRTRGQGGEKLFF
TGTGCCAGCAGAACCCGGGGACAGGGAGGAGAAAAACTGTTTTTT
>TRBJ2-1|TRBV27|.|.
CASSLGAGYNEQFF
TGTGCCAGCAGTTTGGGTGCGGGCTACAATGAGCAGTTCTTC
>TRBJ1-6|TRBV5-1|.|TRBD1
CASSGTRGDSPLHF
TGCGCCAGCAGCGGGACCAGGGGGGATTCACCCCTCCACTTT
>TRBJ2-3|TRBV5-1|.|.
CASSLGADTQYF
TGCGCCAGCAGCTTGGGTGCCGATACGCAGTATTTT
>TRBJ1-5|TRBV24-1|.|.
CATRAASHQPQHF
TGTGCCACCAGGGCGGCCTCCCATCAGCCCCAGCATTTT
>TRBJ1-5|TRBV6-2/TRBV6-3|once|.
CASSYDGYGNQPQHF
TGTGCCAGCAGTTACGACGGTTACGGCAATCAGCCCCAGCATTTT
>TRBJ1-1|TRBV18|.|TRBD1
CAFTQGENTEAFF
TGTGCCTTCACCCAGGGGGAGAACACTGAAGCTTTCTTT
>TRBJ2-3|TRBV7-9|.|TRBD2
CASSLAGGIDTQYF
TGTGCCAGCAGCTTAGCGGGAGGGATAGATACGCAGTATTTT
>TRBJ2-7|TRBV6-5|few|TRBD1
CASRYGTGNYEQYF
TGTGCCAGCAGATACGGGACAGGGAATTACGAGCAGTACTTC
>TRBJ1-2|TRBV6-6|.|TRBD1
CASSYLTGANYGYTF
TGTGCCAGCAGTTACCTGACAGGGGCTAACTATGGCTACACCTTC
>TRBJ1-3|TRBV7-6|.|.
CASSAPIGFPSGNTIYF
TGTGCCAGCAGCGCCCCGATTGGGTTTCCCTCTGGAAACACCATATATTTT
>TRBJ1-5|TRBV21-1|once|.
CASSKDSPRRTVSNQPQHF
TGTGCCAGCAGCAAAGACTCCCCGAGAAGGACAGTTAGCAATCAGCCCCAGCATTTT
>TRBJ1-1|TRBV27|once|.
CASSLSRARGDTEAFF
TGTGCCAGCAGTTTATCGAGGGCGAGGGGGGACACTGAAGCTTTCTTT